This TCR beta chain was identified during a study of blood T cells in healthy people across ages. The authors ran a second PCR of roughly 6 to 12 cycles using a sample-barcoded 5' primer and a J-beta primer mix. TCRdb passed the 5' RACE reads through MiXCR, listing each CDR3 protein once. Of 700,000 to 850,000 distinct CDR3 sequences listed, 50% to 65% are singletons. Study-wide findings and caveats: Per-million-T-cell TCR beta diversity fell roughly linearly with age.

A word on this clonotype: Antigen specificity is unknown.

Germline CDR1 reads SNHLY; CDR2 reads FYNNEI. This CDR3 is 15 amino acids long. The V and J ends lost 7 bases and 2 bases respectively, with 15 bases between them. The sequence was obtained from a man older than 75 in good health. The J gene is TRBJ2-4, the V gene TRBV2; a possible D gene is TRBD1 (6 bases). Sequencing input: blood. The CDR3 DNA reads TGTGCCAGCACCATGAGACAGGACCCCAAAAACATTCAGTACTTC. This codes for CASTMRQDPKNIQYF.